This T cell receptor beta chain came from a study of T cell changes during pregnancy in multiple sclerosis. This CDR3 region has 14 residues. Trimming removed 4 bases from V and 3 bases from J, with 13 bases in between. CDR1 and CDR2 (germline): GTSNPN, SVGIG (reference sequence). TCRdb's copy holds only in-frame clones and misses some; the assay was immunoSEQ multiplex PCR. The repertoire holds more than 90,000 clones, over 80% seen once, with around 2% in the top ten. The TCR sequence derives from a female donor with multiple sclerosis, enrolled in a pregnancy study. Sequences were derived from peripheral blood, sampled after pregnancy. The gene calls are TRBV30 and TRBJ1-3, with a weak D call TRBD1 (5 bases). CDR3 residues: CAWTAGYYGNTIYF. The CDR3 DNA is TGTGCCTGGACTGCAGGGTATTATGGAAACACCATATATTTT.